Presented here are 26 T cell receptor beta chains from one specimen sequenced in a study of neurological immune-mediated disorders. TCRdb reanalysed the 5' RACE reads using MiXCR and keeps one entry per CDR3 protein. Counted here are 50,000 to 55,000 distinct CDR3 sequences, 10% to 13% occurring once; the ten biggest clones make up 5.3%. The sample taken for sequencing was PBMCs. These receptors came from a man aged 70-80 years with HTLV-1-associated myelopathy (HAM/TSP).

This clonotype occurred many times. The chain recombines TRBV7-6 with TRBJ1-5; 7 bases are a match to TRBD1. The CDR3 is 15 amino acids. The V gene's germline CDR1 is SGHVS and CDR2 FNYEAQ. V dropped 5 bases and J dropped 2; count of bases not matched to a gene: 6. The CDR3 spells CASSANRGGNQPQHF. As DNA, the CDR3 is TGTGCCAGCAGCGCTAACAGGGGAGGCAATCAGCCCCAGCATTTT.

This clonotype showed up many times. This CDR3 reads CASSQVIRTDTQYF. CDR3 in DNA: TGCGCCAGCAGCCAGGTGATCCGGACGGATACGCAGTATTTT. This chain links TRBV4-1 with TRBJ2-3; D is unresolved. V lost 3 bases and J 6 bases, leaving 13 bases between the germline ends. Per germline, CDR1 MGHRA and CDR2 YSYEKL. CDR3 length equals 14 residues.

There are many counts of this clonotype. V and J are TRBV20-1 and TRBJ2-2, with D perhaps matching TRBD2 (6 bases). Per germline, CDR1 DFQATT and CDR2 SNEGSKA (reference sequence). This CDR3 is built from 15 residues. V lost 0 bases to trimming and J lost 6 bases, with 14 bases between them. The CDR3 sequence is CSARDIWGDAGELFF. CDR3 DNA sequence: TGCAGTGCTAGAGATATTTGGGGGGACGCCGGGGAGCTGTTTTTT.

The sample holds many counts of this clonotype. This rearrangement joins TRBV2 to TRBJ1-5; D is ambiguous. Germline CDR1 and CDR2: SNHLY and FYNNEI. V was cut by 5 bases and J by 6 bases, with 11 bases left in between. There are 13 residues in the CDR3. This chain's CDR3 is CASSKGVVQPQHF. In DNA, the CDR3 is TGTGCCAGCAGTAAGGGTGTAGTTCAGCCCCAGCATTTT.

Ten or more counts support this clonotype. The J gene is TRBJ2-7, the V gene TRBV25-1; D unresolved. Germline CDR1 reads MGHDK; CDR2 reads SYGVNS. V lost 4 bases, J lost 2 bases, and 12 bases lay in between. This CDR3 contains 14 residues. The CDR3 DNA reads TGTGCCAGCAGTGCAGGCCGAAGAACCTACGAGCAGTACTTC. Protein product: CASSAGRRTYEQYF.

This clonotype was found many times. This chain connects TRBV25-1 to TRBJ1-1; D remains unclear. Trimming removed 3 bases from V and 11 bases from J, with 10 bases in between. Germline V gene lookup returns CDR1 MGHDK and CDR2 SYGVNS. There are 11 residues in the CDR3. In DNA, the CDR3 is TGTGCCAGCAGTGACGTAGTAGGGGCTTTCTTT. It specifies CASSDVVGAFF.

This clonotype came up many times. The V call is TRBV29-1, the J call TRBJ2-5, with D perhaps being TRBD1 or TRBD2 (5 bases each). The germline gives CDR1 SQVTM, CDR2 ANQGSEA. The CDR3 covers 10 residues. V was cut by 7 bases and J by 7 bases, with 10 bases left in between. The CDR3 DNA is TGCAGCGCCTTGAGGGGGACCCAGTACTTC. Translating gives CSALRGTQYF.

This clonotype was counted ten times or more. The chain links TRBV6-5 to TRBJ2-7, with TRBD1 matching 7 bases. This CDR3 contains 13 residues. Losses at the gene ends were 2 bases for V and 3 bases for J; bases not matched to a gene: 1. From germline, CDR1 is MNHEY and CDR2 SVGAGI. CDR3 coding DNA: TGTGCCAGCAGTTACAGACAGGGCTACGAGCAGTACTTC. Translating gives CASSYRQGYEQYF.

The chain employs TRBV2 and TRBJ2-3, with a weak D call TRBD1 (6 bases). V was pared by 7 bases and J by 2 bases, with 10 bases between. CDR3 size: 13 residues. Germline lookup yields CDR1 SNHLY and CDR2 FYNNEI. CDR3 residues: CASTQGITDTQYF. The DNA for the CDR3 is TGTGCCAGCACACAGGGAATCACAGATACGCAGTATTTT.

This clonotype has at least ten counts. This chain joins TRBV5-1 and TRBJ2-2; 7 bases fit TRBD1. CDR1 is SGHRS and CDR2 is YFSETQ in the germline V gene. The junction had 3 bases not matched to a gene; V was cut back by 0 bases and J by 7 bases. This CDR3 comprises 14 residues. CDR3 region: CASSLDRGFGELFF. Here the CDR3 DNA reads TGCGCCAGCAGCTTGGACAGGGGATTCGGGGAGCTGTTTTTT.

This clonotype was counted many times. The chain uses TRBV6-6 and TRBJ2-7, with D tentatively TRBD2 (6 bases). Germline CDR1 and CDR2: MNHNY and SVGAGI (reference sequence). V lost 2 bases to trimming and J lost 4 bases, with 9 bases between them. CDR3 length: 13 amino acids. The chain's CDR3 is CASSYNAGYEQYF. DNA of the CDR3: TGTGCCAGCAGTTACAATGCGGGGTACGAGCAGTACTTC.

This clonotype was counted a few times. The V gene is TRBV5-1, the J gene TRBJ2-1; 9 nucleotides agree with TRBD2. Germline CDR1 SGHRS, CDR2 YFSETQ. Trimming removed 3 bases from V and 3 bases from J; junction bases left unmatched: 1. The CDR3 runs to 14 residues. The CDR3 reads CASSSTSGYNEQFF. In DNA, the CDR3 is TGCGCCAGCAGCTCGACTAGCGGCTACAATGAGCAGTTCTTC.

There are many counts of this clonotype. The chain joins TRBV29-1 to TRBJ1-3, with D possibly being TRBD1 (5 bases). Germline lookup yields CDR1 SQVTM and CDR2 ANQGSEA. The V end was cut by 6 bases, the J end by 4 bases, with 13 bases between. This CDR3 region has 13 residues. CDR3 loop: CSVGIGGGNTIYF. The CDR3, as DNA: TGCAGCGTAGGGATCGGGGGAGGAAACACCATATATTTT.

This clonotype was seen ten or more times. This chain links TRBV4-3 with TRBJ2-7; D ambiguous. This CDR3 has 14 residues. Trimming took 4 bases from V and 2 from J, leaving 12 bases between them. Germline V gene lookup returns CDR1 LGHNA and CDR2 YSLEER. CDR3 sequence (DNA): TGCGCCAGCAGCCGCGCGGCAGGTGCCTACGAGCAGTACTTC. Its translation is CASSRAAGAYEQYF.

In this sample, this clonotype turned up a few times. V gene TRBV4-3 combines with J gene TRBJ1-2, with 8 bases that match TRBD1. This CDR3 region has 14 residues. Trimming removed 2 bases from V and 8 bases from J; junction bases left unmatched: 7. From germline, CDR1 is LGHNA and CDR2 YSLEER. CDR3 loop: CASSQTAGGGGYTF. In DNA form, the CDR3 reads TGCGCCAGCAGCCAAACCGCAGGGGGCGGCGGCTACACCTTC.

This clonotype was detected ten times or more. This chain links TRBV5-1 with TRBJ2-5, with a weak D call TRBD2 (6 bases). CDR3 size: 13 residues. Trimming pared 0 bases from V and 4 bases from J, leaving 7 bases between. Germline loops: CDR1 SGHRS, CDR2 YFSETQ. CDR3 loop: CASSLGLVETQYF. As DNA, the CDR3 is TGCGCCAGCAGCTTGGGACTAGTAGAGACCCAGTACTTC.

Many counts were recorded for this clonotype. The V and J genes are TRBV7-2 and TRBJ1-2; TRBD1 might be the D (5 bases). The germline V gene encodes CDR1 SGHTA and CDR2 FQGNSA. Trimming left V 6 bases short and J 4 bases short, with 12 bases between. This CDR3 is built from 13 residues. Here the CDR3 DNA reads TGTGCCAGCAGTTCCACCAGGGTCTATGGCTACACCTTC. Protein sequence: CASSSTRVYGYTF.

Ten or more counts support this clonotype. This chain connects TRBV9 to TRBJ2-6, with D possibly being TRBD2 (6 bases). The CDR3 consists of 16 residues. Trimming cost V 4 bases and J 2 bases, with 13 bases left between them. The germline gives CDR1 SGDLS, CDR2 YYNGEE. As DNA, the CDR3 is TGTGCCAGCAGCAAAACCTGGGGGGCTGGGGCCAACGTCCTGACTTTC. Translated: CASSKTWGAGANVLTF.

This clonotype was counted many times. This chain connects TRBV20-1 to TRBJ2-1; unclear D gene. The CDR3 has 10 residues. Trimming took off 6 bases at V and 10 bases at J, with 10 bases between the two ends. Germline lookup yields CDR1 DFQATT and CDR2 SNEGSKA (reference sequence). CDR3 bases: TGCAGTGCCAGAAGCCAAGAGCAGTTCTTC. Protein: CSARSQEQFF.

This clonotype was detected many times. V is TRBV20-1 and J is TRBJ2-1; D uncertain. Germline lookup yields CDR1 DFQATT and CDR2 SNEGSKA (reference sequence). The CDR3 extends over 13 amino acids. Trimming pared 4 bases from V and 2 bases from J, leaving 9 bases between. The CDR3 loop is CSAIGLAYNEQFF. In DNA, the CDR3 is TGCAGTGCTATTGGCCTAGCCTACAATGAGCAGTTCTTC.

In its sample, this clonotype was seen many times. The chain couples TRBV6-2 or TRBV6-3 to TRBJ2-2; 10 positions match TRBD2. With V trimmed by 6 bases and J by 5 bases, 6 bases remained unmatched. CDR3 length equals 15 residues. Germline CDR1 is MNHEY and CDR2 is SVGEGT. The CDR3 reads CASRSSGRGTGELFF. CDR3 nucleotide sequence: TGTGCCAGCAGATCCAGCGGGAGGGGGACCGGGGAGCTGTTTTTT.

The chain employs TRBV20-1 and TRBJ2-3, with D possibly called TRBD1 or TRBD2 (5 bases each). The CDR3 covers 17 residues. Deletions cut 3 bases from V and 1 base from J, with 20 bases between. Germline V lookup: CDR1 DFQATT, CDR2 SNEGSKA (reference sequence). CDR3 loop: CSARKGVLGARTDTQYF. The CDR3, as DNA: TGCAGTGCTAGGAAAGGGGTATTGGGAGCTCGCACAGATACGCAGTATTTT.

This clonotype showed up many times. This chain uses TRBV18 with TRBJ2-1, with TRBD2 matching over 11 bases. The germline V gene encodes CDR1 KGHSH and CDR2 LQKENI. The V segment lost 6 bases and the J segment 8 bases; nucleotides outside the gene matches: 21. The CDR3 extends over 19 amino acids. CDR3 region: CASSPVGTGILAGDHEQFF. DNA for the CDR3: TGTGCCAGCTCCCCGGTCGGGACAGGGATACTAGCGGGAGACCATGAGCAGTTCTTC.

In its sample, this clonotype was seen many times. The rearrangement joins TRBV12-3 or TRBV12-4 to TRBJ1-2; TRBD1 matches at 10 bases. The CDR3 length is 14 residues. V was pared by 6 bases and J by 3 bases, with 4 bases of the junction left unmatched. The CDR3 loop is CASRLTGGDYGYTF. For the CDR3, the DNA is TGTGCCAGCAGACTGACAGGGGGCGACTATGGCTACACCTTC.

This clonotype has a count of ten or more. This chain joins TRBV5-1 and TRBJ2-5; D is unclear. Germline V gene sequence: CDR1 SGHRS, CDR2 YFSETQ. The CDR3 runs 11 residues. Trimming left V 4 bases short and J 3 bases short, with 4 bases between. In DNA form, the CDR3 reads TGCGCCAGCAGCGCAGAAGAGACCCAGTACTTC. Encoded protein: CASSAEETQYF.

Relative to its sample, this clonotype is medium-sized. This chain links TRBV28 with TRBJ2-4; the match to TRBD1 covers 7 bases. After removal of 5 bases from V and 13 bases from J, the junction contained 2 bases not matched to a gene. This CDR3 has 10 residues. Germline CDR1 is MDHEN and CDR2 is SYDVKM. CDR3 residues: CASSGQVQYF. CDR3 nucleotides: TGTGCCAGCAGTGGACAGGTGCAGTACTTC.